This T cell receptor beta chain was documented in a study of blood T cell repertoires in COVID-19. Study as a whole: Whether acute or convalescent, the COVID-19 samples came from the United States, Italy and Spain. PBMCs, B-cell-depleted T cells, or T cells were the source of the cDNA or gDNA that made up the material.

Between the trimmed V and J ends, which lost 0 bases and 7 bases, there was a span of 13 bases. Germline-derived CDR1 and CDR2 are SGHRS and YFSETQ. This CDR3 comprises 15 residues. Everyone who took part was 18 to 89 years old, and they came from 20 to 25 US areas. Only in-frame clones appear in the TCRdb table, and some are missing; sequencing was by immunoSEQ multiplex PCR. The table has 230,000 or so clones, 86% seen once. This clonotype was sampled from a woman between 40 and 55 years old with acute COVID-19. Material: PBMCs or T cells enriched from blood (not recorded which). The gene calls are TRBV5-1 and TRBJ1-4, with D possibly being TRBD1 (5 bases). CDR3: CASSLVKGVGEKLFF. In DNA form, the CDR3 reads TGCGCCAGCAGCTTGGTAAAAGGGGTGGGTGAAAAACTGTTTTTT.